This TCR beta chain was sequenced for a study of CD8+ T cells in alopecia areata. The study's findings and limits: Normal skin's resident alphabeta T cells are sequenced alongside lesional scalp T cells. Relative to mice, TCR sharing across patients was less clear, a difference possibly HLA-related. Higher clonality and more expanded CD8+ clones appeared in lesional than normal scalp.

Sorting separated CD4+ and CD8+ T cells out of PBMCs. RNA, once extracted, was reverse transcribed into cDNA for use as the sequencing template. Profiling relied on immunoSEQ multiplex PCR, and the TCRdb table lists in-frame clones only, not all of them. The repertoire consists of approximately 150,000 clones, with 55% to 65% occurring once and the leading ten covering about 4.3%. A single count supports this clone. Its specificity is not known. The sequenced material came from CD4+ T cells sorted from blood. The clonotype comes from a human donor in good health.

CDR3 sequence (DNA): TGTGCCAGTAGTAGGGGTCTGAGATTTACCAACTATGGCTACACCTTC. Its protein product is CASSRGLRFTNYGYTF. The genes are TRBV19 and TRBJ1-2; no reliable D call. Germline-derived CDR1 and CDR2 are LNHDA and SQIVND (reference sequence). CDR3 length equals 16 residues. The V end was cut by 4 bases, the J end by 2 bases, with 17 bases between. The full variable domain, in which reference TRBV19 and TRBJ1-2 provide the parts outside the CDR3, is DGGITQSPKYLFRKEGQNVTLSCEQNLNHDAMYWYRQDPGQGLRLIYYSQIVNDFQKGDIAEGYSVSREKKESFPLTVTSAQKNPTAFYLCASSRGLRFTNYGYTFGSGTRLTVV.